The rows below give T cell receptor beta chains drawn from one sample of a study of T-cell memory formation after mild COVID-19. TCRdb ran MiXCR on the 5' RACE reads and lists one entry per CDR3 protein. The table has about 250,000 distinct CDR3 sequences, 15% seen once. What was sequenced was PBMCs or a T cell subset sorted from them (not recorded which). These receptors all come from an adult woman who had mild COVID-19 (a few samples of this study predate the infection). Cell type and time point are not known. The CDR3 runs from the conserved cysteine through the conserved F or W. A D gene is named only where the DNA matches it firmly. Not every row has a clone size; where given, it reads once, few, many or a size class.

size	V	J	D	DNA	CDR3
few	TRBV24-1	TRBJ2-5	.	TGTGCCACCAGTGATTTGGTGGCAGGGCAAGAGACCCAGTACTTC	CATSDLVAGQETQYF
.	TRBV12-3/TRBV12-4	TRBJ1-2	.	TGTGCCAGCAGCGACTCCGGGAACTATGGCTACACCTTC	CASSDSGNYGYTF
.	TRBV25-1	TRBJ2-2	.	TGTGCCAGCAGCAAGAGAGGGGTTGACACCGGGGAGCTGTTTTTT	CASSKRGVDTGELFF
many	TRBV29-1	TRBJ2-7	TRBD1	TGCAGCGTTGTGGACAGGGGGCGAAGGTACGAGCAGTACTTC	CSVVDRGRRYEQYF
.	TRBV6-2/TRBV6-3	TRBJ2-7	.	TGTGCCAGCAGTGACTCCCGACGGGAGCAGTACTTC	CASSDSRREQYF
few	TRBV7-2	TRBJ1-5	.	TGTGCCAGCAGCTTAGATGCGGGTCCTCAGCCCCAGCATTTT	CASSLDAGPQPQHF
few	TRBV6-6	TRBJ1-2	TRBD1	TGTGCCAGCAGTTACGGACAGGGGAAGACTATGGGCTACACCTTC	CASSYGQGKTMGYTF
few	TRBV9	TRBJ1-3	.	TGTGCCAGCAGCGTAAATACGGGTTTCTCTGGAAACACCATATATTTT	CASSVNTGFSGNTIYF
many	TRBV12-3/TRBV12-4	TRBJ2-7	TRBD1	TGTGCCAGCAGTCCGGCCGGGACAGGACAGTACGAGCAGTACTTC	CASSPAGTGQYEQYF
.	TRBV5-1	TRBJ2-5	TRBD1	TGCGCCAGCAGCCCGGGACAGAGGGAGACCCAGTACTTC	CASSPGQRETQYF
few	TRBV30	TRBJ2-7	.	TGTGCCTGGAGTGCCCAGGGGAAGGCCCCCTACGAGCAGTACTTC	CAWSAQGKAPYEQYF
many	TRBV6-5	TRBJ2-7	.	TGTGCCAGCAGTTACGAAGGGGGTCGCGAGCAGTACTTC	CASSYEGGREQYF
.	TRBV20-1	TRBJ1-3	.	TGCAGTGCTAGAGATCCGGGACATAGCTCTGGAAACACCATATATTTT	CSARDPGHSSGNTIYF
few	TRBV6-5	TRBJ2-1	.	TGTGCCAGCAGGAGGGACCGGTACGGGGGCAATGAGCAGTTCTTC	CASRRDRYGGNEQFF
few	TRBV7-3	TRBJ2-3	TRBD2	TGTGCCAGCAGCTCTGGCGCGGGAGCTGCAGATACGCAGTATTTT	CASSSGAGAADTQYF
.	TRBV20-1	TRBJ1-3	.	TGCAGTGCACGGCCCCAACAGGGAAACACCATATATTTT	CSARPQQGNTIYF
few	TRBV4-1	TRBJ2-5	.	TGCGCCAGCAGCCGAGGGGGGCCGCTAGAGACCCAGTACTTC	CASSRGGPLETQYF
.	TRBV29-1	TRBJ2-3	TRBD2	TGCAGCGGCGAACCGGGACTAGCGGGTCTGACAGATACGCAGTATTTT	CSGEPGLAGLTDTQYF
.	TRBV24-1	TRBJ2-5	TRBD2	TGTGCCACCAGTGATCCCGCGGGCCTTAGCGGGAGTAAGGAGACCCAGTACTTC	CATSDPAGLSGSKETQYF
many	TRBV4-1	TRBJ2-7	TRBD1	TGCGCCAGCAGCCAACTCGGAATCCGGGACAGGTCCTACGAGCAGTACTTC	CASSQLGIRDRSYEQYF
few	TRBV5-1	TRBJ2-7	.	TGCGCCAGCAGCTTGGCCTCCCCCCAACGGGAGCAGTACTTC	CASSLASPQREQYF
.	TRBV7-2	TRBJ2-1	.	TGTGCCAGCAGCCCCGGACAGAAGTACAATGAGCAGTTCTTC	CASSPGQKYNEQFF
.	TRBV29-1	TRBJ1-1	TRBD1	TGCAGCGTTACGACAGGGATGAACACTGAAGCTTTCTTT	CSVTTGMNTEAFF
.	TRBV11-2	TRBJ1-1	.	TGTGCCAGCAGCTTAGTAAGGGGCAGGGTCCCTGAAGCTTTCTTT	CASSLVRGRVPEAFF
many	TRBV6-1	TRBJ1-2	.	TGTGCCAGCAGTGAAGAGGGGCCCCGCTATGGCTACACCTTC	CASSEEGPRYGYTF
few	TRBV6-5	TRBJ2-7	TRBD2	TGTGCCAGCAGTTCGGGGGGGGACTCCTACGAGCAGTACTTC	CASSSGGDSYEQYF
few	TRBV12-3/TRBV12-4	TRBJ2-7	.	TGTGCCAGCAGTCTTACGACAGTCGAGCAGTACTTC	CASSLTTVEQYF
few	TRBV4-2	TRBJ2-7	.	TGTGCCAGCAGCCAAGAGGGCTTAGGGAGGTTTACCCCCTACGAGCAGTACTTC	CASSQEGLGRFTPYEQYF
few	TRBV6-6	TRBJ2-7	.	TGTGCCAGCAGCCTGGGGGCCAAATACGAGCAGTACTTC	CASSLGAKYEQYF
.	TRBV5-1	TRBJ1-2	TRBD1	TGCGCCAGCAGCGACTATAAGCGGACAGGGGCCATCTCAGCTAACTATGGCTACACCTTC	CASSDYKRTGAISANYGYTF
few	TRBV5-1	TRBJ2-3	TRBD1	TGCGCCAGCAGCTTAGGGACAGGGGCCTTCACAGATACGCAGTATTTT	CASSLGTGAFTDTQYF
.	TRBV11-3	TRBJ2-1	.	TGTGCCAGCAGCCCACGCCGGGACCCCAATAATGAGCAGTTCTTC	CASSPRRDPNNEQFF
.	TRBV15	TRBJ2-4	TRBD1	TGTGCCACCAGCAGAGAGGGGACAGCCCTTCTATTGTCAGCCAAAAACATTCAGTACTTC	CATSREGTALLLSAKNIQYF
.	TRBV3-1	TRBJ2-5	.	TGTGCCAGCAGCCAACCGGGGACGGGGCGGGAGACCCAGTACTTC	CASSQPGTGRETQYF
.	TRBV4-1	TRBJ2-3	.	TGCGCCAGCAGCCAAGATCAGGGCCTAGGGCATACGCAGTATTTT	CASSQDQGLGHTQYF
many	TRBV7-9	TRBJ2-3	.	TGTGCCGGGGAGGACAATGATACGCAGTATTTT	CAGEDNDTQYF
few	TRBV18	TRBJ1-1	TRBD1	TGTGCCAGCTCACCATTGGGACAGGGGGCTGGTGAAGCTTTCTTT	CASSPLGQGAGEAFF
.	TRBV24-1	TRBJ1-2	TRBD1	TGTGCCACCAGTGATGGGGGACAGGGATACGGCTACACCTTC	CATSDGGQGYGYTF
.	TRBV5-1	TRBJ2-5	TRBD2	TGCGCCAGCAGCTTGGGGGAGCGGGGCGTCGGGGAGACCCAGTACTTC	CASSLGERGVGETQYF
.	TRBV5-1	TRBJ2-3	.	TGCGCCAGCAGCTTGTCCCGGGGACCCGGCACAGATACGCAGTATTTT	CASSLSRGPGTDTQYF
few	TRBV9	TRBJ2-6	.	TGTGCCAGCAGCCCGACGTATTTCCTGTCTGGGGCCAACGTCCTGACTTTC	CASSPTYFLSGANVLTF
few	TRBV18	TRBJ1-2	.	TGTGCCAGCTCACCAGGGAGAGGATTACGGACAGAGAACTATGGCTACACCTTC	CASSPGRGLRTENYGYTF
few	TRBV24-1	TRBJ2-1	TRBD2	TGTGCCACCAGTGATCCGGGACTAGCCGATGAGCAGTTCTTC	CATSDPGLADEQFF
.	TRBV7-2	TRBJ2-3	TRBD2	TGTGCCAGCAGCCCAGCGGGAACAGATACGCAGTATTTT	CASSPAGTDTQYF
.	TRBV9	TRBJ2-1	.	TGTGCCAGCAGCGTAGCTGGGGGAGGTGAGCAGTTCTTC	CASSVAGGGEQFF
few	TRBV7-6	TRBJ2-1	TRBD1	TGTGCCAGCAGCAACCGGACAGGGGGCTACAATGAGCAGTTCTTC	CASSNRTGGYNEQFF
many	TRBV12-3/TRBV12-4	TRBJ2-2	.	TGTGCCAGCAGTTCCATAGGGTCGGGGGAGCTGTTTTTT	CASSSIGSGELFF
.	TRBV7-9	TRBJ2-1	.	TGTGCCAGCAGCTTAGAGGCGTCGAGCTCCTACAATGAGCAGTTCTTC	CASSLEASSSYNEQFF
.	TRBV15	TRBJ2-1	TRBD2	TGTGCCACCAGCAGAGATCTGGCGGGAGGGCCGAGGAATGAGCAGTTCTTC	CATSRDLAGGPRNEQFF
few	TRBV15	TRBJ1-4	.	TGTGCCACCAGCAGAGAAGGAGGAGGGTTCCGCGAAAAACTGTTTTTT	CATSREGGGFREKLFF